The T cell receptor beta chain under discussion was sequenced for a study of shared clonotypes between healthy human individuals. Study overall: Per donor, three plates held CD4 naive cells, three held CD4 memory, two held CD8 naive and one held CD8 memory.

Sequenced by immunoSEQ multiplex PCR; TCRdb stores in-frame clones only, minus some. This sample yields around 2,000,000 clones, of which 95% are seen a single time; around 0.13% belongs to the top ten. Sequencing used naive CD4+ T cells sorted from blood. Stated subset: CD45RA+ positively selected. This sequence originates from a young man in good health.

CDR3 in amino acids: CATSIHRAPIADTQYF. DNA of the CDR3: TGTGCCACCAGCATTCACAGGGCCCCGATCGCCGATACGCAGTATTTT. J is TRBJ2-3 and V is TRBV15; possible D gene TRBD1, 6 bases. This CDR3 has 16 amino acids. Trimming shortened V by 4 bases and J by 6 bases, and 20 bases separated the two germline ends. Germline V gene data show CDR1 as LNHNV and CDR2 as YYDKDF (reference sequence). The whole variable domain, remainder taken from reference TRBV15 and TRBJ2-3, is DAMVIQNPRYQVTQFGKPVTLSCSQTLNHNVMYWYQQKSSQAPKLLFHYYDKDFNNEADTPDNFQSRRPNTSFCFLDIRSPGLGDTAMYLCATSIHRAPIADTQYFGPGTRLTVL.